The present T cell receptor (beta chain) was sequenced within a study of OX40 agonist ivuxolimab in advanced cancers. Across the study: Therapy given before enrollment (anti-PD-1, anti-PD-L1 or anti-CTLA-4) was allowed, and approximately 40% had some. Findings and limits, study-wide: No antigen was identified for the clonally expanded peripheral T cells. Partial responders at 0.1-3.0 mg/kg showed near-lowest clonal expansion.

Only in-frame clones appear in the TCRdb table, and some are missing; sequencing was by immunoSEQ multiplex PCR. The sample holds roughly 80,000 clones, over 90% seen once. Concerning this clone itself: Its antigen is still unknown.

The sample consisted of CD4+ or CD8+ T cells sorted from blood, taken in a trial of the OX40 agonist ivuxolimab. The TCR sequence derives from an adult with an advanced solid tumor such as melanoma, head and neck, liver or kidney cancer.

The CDR3 loop is CASSVTGATGELFF. The CDR3 nucleotides read TGTGCCAGCAGTGTGACAGGGGCCACCGGGGAGCTGTTTTTT. The chain couples TRBV25-1 to TRBJ2-2, with 8 bases lining up with TRBD1. The germline V gene encodes CDR1 MGHDK and CDR2 SYGVNS. The V segment lost 4 bases and the J segment 4 bases; nucleotides outside the gene matches: 2. The CDR3 spans 14 residues.